This TCR beta chain was observed in a study of blood T cell repertoires in COVID-19. Across the study: The United States, Italy and Spain provided the acute and convalescent COVID-19 samples.

Method: immunoSEQ multiplex PCR; TCRdb's copy keeps in-frame clones and lacks some. The sample has some 450,000 clones, around 89% seen once; the top ten hold roughly 12%. The clonotype comes from a woman aged 50 to 60 with COVID-19, enrolled during active disease. Material for sequencing was peripheral blood.

CDR3 residues: CASSLAGTFTDTQYF. The CDR3 bases are TGTGCCAGCAGTTTGGCCGGGACTTTCACAGATACGCAGTATTTT. The V gene is TRBV27, the J gene TRBJ2-3, with a possible D match to TRBD2 (6 bases). The CDR3 consists of 15 residues. V lost 3 bases, J lost 2 bases, and 12 bases lay in between. Germline assignment: CDR1 MNHEY and CDR2 SMNVEV (reference sequence).